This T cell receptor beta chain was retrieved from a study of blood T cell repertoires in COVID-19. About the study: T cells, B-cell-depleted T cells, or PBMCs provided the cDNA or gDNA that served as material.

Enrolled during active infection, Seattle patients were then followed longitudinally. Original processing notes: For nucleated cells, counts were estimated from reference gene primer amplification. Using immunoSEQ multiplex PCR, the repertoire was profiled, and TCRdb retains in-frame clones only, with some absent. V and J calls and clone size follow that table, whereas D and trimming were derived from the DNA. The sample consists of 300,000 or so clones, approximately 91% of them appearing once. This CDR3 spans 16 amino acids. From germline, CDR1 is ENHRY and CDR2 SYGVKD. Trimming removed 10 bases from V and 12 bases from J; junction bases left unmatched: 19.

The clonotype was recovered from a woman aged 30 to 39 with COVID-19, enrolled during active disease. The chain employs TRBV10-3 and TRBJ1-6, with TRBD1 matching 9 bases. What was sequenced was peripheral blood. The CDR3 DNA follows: TGTGCCACAGAGGCGGTCGGACAGGGGTACAAGGAACCCCTCCACTTT. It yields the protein CATEAVGQGYKEPLHF.